A selection of T cell receptor beta chains follows, all from one sample in a study of PD-L1 blockade in urothelial cancer. The method was immunoSEQ multiplex PCR; TCRdb's version includes in-frame clones alone and lacks a portion of them. Of tens of thousands of clones listed, 88% were seen once; the top ten hold about 11%. The sample consisted of PBMCs, taken around atezolizumab (anti-PD-L1) treatment. These receptors all come from a man in his 60s with urothelial cancer. The CDR3 runs from the conserved cysteine through the conserved F or W. The D gene is left open where the match is weak. Clone size is shown for a subset of rows, as once, few, many or a class of expanded clone.

TRBD1,TRBJ1-5,few,TRBV6-1,CASNSHRGMGQPQHF,TGTGCCAGCAACAGCCACAGGGGTATGGGGCAGCCCCAGCATTTT
-,TRBJ1-6,-,TRBV18,CASSPLPQASSYNSPLHF,TGTGCCAGCTCACCACTACCCCAGGCAAGCTCCTATAATTCACCCCTCCACTTT
-,TRBJ2-3,-,TRBV7-6,CASSLSRGLSTDTQYF,TGTGCCAGCAGCTTATCTCGCGGGCTAAGCACAGATACGCAGTATTTT
TRBD1,TRBJ1-1,-,TRBV19,CASSKGLGQANTEAFF,TGTGCCAGTAGTAAAGGTTTAGGACAGGCGAACACTGAAGCTTTCTTT
-,TRBJ2-2,-,TRBV9,CASSVGAGAGELFF,TGTGCCAGCAGCGTAGGGGCAGGGGCCGGGGAGCTGTTTTTT
-,TRBJ2-1,-,TRBV27,CATAHREGFWRPYNEQFF,TGTGCCACCGCCCACAGGGAGGGTTTCTGGCGGCCCTACAATGAGCAGTTCTTC
TRBD1,TRBJ1-1,-,TRBV10-3,CAISAGQKNTEAFF,TGTGCCATCAGTGCGGGACAGAAGAACACTGAAGCTTTCTTT
TRBD2,TRBJ2-7,-,TRBV5-1,CASSLNRLSTSGRAHEQYF,TGCGCCAGCAGCTTGAACAGGCTTTCGACTAGCGGGAGGGCGCACGAGCAGTACTTC
TRBD1,TRBJ1-2,few,TRBV9,CASSVEGAHYGYTF,TGTGCCAGCAGCGTGGAGGGGGCCCACTATGGCTACACCTTC
-,TRBJ1-3,-,TRBV6-5,CASSQGPRRNTIYF,TGTGCCAGCAGTCAGGGCCCTAGGAGAAACACCATATATTTT
TRBD1,TRBJ2-7,-,TRBV5-1,CASSARQGAYEQYF,TGCGCCAGCAGCGCCAGACAGGGGGCCTACGAGCAGTACTTC
-,TRBJ2-1,-,TRBV7-6,CASSFRDSSYNEQFF,TGTGCCAGCAGCTTCAGGGATAGCTCCTACAATGAGCAGTTCTTC
-,TRBJ2-6,-,TRBV9,CASSVAVGGLSGANVLTF,TGTGCCAGCAGCGTAGCGGTTGGTGGGCTTTCTGGGGCCAACGTCCTGACTTTC
-,TRBJ1-5,-,TRBV13,CASSTGLRRPQHF,TGTGCCAGCAGCACGGGACTCCGGCGGCCCCAGCATTTT
-,TRBJ1-5,few,TRBV9,CASSVAGSHQPQHF,TGTGCCAGCAGCGTAGCTGGGAGTCATCAGCCCCAGCATTTT
-,TRBJ1-5,-,TRBV4-1,CASSQQGEVSNQPQHF,TGCGCCAGCAGCCAACAGGGTGAAGTAAGCAATCAGCCCCAGCATTTT
-,TRBJ2-5,-,TRBV7-9,CASSLLATGETQYF,TGTGCCAGCAGCCTTCTAGCGACAGGGGAGACCCAGTACTTC
TRBD2,TRBJ2-3,-,TRBV9,CASSAPSGALPGTQYF,TGTGCCAGCAGCGCACCTAGCGGGGCCCTCCCGGGTACGCAGTATTTT
TRBD2,TRBJ2-5,once,TRBV7-2,CASSLVSGSRETQYF,TGTGCCAGCAGCTTAGTTAGCGGGAGTAGAGAGACCCAGTACTTC
-,TRBJ2-7,once,TRBV15,CATSREGGIYEQYF,TGTGCCACCAGCAGAGAGGGGGGTATCTACGAGCAGTACTTC
-,TRBJ1-5,-,TRBV7-9,CASVQGGNQPQHF,TGTGCCAGTGTACAAGGGGGCAATCAGCCCCAGCATTTT
TRBD1,TRBJ1-2,-,TRBV12-5,CASGLSDRARGYTF,TGTGCTAGTGGTTTGTCGGACAGGGCGCGTGGCTACACCTTC
TRBD2,TRBJ2-7,-,TRBV6-1,CASSEYISGVSEQYF,TGTGCCAGCAGTGAATATATTAGCGGGGTAAGCGAGCAGTACTTC
-,TRBJ2-5,once,TRBV19,CASTAGLHGTQYF,TGTGCCAGTACCGCAGGGTTACATGGGACCCAGTACTTC
-,TRBJ1-5,-,TRBV5-4,CASSLGGAFQPQHF,TGTGCCAGCAGCTTGGGGGGAGCCTTTCAGCCCCAGCATTTT
-,TRBJ2-3,-,TRBV5-4,CASRRDLTDTQYF,TGTGCCAGCAGGCGAGATCTCACAGATACGCAGTATTTT
-,TRBJ2-7,-,TRBV6-5,CASSYAGTMTYEQYF,TGTGCCAGCAGTTACGCCGGGACAATGACCTACGAGCAGTACTTC
TRBD2,TRBJ2-1,-,TRBV6-5,CASTKTSGGRGEQFF,TGTGCCAGCACCAAGACTAGCGGGGGACGGGGTGAGCAGTTCTTC
TRBD1,TRBJ1-2,-,TRBV28,CASSFHRDRDYGYTF,TGTGCCAGCAGTTTCCACCGGGACAGGGATTATGGCTACACCTTC
TRBD2,TRBJ2-1,-,TRBV10-2,CASSALAGGPYEQFF,TGCGCCAGCAGTGCACTAGCGGGAGGACCCTATGAGCAGTTCTTC
TRBD1,TRBJ1-5,-,TRBV10-3,CAISGGQGDNQPQHF,TGTGCCATCAGTGGGGGACAGGGAGACAACCAGCCCCAGCATTTT
-,TRBJ2-5,-,TRBV5-1,CASSRVQGNQETQYF,TGCGCCAGCAGCCGAGTACAGGGAAACCAAGAGACCCAGTACTTC
-,TRBJ1-2,few,TRBV7-9,CASSMSGLAGTF,TGTGCCAGCAGCATGTCGGGTCTGGCTGGGACCTTC
TRBD1,TRBJ1-2,-,TRBV7-9,CASSLTGQDGYTF,TGTGCCAGCAGCTTAACTGGACAGGATGGCTACACCTTC
TRBD2,TRBJ2-3,-,TRBV7-2,CATQTLAGHSTDTQYF,TGTGCCACCCAGACCCTAGCGGGACATAGCACAGATACGCAGTATTTT
-,TRBJ2-5,-,TRBV6-1,CASRWDKETQYF,TGTGCCAGCCGATGGGACAAAGAGACCCAGTACTTC
-,TRBJ1-1,-,TRBV19,CASSIRGPEAFF,TGTGCCAGTAGTATCAGGGGCCCTGAAGCTTTCTTT
TRBD1,TRBJ2-5,-,TRBV5-1,CASSKGTGGQETQYF,TGCGCCAGCAGCAAGGGGACAGGGGGTCAAGAGACCCAGTACTTC
TRBD1,TRBJ1-2,-,TRBV5-4,CASSFVGQDGYTF,TGTGCCAGCAGCTTCGTTGGACAGGATGGCTACACCTTC
-,TRBJ2-3,-,TRBV7-2,CASSTDRGTDTQYF,TGTGCCAGCAGCACCGACAGAGGCACAGATACGCAGTATTTT
-,TRBJ1-4,-,TRBV7-6,CASSLGTRSEKLFF,TGTGCCAGCAGCCTCGGGACACGTAGTGAAAAACTGTTTTTT
-,TRBJ2-5,-,TRBV6-5,CASSQGWETQYF,TGTGCCAGCAGCCAGGGGTGGGAGACCCAGTACTTC
-,TRBJ1-1,-,TRBV5-1,CASSSGLTEAFF,TGCGCCAGCAGCTCGGGACTTACTGAAGCTTTCTTT
-,TRBJ2-7,-,TRBV6-6,CASSSLRYYEQYF,TGTGCCAGCAGCTCTCTGCGGTACTACGAGCAGTACTTC
-,TRBJ1-2,-,TRBV6-5,CASSWGVTETGYTF,TGTGCCAGCAGTTGGGGCGTCACCGAGACTGGCTACACCTTC
-,TRBJ2-5,-,TRBV12-5,CASGYRVSQETQYF,TGTGCTAGTGGTTACAGGGTATCCCAAGAGACCCAGTACTTC
TRBD2,TRBJ2-3,-,TRBV5-1,CASSLDGTSADTQYF,TGCGCCAGCAGCTTGGACGGGACTAGCGCCGATACGCAGTATTTT
TRBD2,TRBJ2-1,-,TRBV4-2,CASSQVTSALLSSYNEQFF,TGTGCCAGCAGCCAAGTGACTAGCGCGCTTTTAAGCTCCTACAATGAGCAGTTCTTC
-,TRBJ2-6,-,TRBV6-5,CASSGGAGANVLTF,TGTGCCAGCAGCGGAGGTGCTGGGGCCAACGTCCTGACTTTC
TRBD1,TRBJ1-2,-,TRBV30,CAWSRQGNLGGYTF,TGTGCCTGGAGTCGACAGGGGAACCTAGGTGGCTACACCTTC
-,TRBJ2-2,-,TRBV18,CASSPNKNTGELFF,TGTGCCAGCTCACCTAATAAGAACACCGGGGAGCTGTTTTTT
-,TRBJ2-7,-,TRBV11-3,CASSLGAARGYEQYF,TGTGCCAGCAGCTTAGGGGCAGCCCGGGGCTACGAGCAGTACTTC
-,TRBJ1-1,once,TRBV11-3,CASSLGGWGVNTEAFF,TGTGCCAGCAGCTTAGGCGGGTGGGGGGTGAACACTGAAGCTTTCTTT
TRBD1,TRBJ2-1,-,TRBV29-1,CSVDRDRGLNEQFF,TGCAGCGTTGACCGTGACAGGGGGCTAAATGAGCAGTTCTTC
TRBD1,TRBJ2-5,-,TRBV5-1,CASSLEFVTGGETQYF,TGCGCCAGCAGCTTGGAGTTTGTGACAGGGGGCGAAACCCAGTACTTC